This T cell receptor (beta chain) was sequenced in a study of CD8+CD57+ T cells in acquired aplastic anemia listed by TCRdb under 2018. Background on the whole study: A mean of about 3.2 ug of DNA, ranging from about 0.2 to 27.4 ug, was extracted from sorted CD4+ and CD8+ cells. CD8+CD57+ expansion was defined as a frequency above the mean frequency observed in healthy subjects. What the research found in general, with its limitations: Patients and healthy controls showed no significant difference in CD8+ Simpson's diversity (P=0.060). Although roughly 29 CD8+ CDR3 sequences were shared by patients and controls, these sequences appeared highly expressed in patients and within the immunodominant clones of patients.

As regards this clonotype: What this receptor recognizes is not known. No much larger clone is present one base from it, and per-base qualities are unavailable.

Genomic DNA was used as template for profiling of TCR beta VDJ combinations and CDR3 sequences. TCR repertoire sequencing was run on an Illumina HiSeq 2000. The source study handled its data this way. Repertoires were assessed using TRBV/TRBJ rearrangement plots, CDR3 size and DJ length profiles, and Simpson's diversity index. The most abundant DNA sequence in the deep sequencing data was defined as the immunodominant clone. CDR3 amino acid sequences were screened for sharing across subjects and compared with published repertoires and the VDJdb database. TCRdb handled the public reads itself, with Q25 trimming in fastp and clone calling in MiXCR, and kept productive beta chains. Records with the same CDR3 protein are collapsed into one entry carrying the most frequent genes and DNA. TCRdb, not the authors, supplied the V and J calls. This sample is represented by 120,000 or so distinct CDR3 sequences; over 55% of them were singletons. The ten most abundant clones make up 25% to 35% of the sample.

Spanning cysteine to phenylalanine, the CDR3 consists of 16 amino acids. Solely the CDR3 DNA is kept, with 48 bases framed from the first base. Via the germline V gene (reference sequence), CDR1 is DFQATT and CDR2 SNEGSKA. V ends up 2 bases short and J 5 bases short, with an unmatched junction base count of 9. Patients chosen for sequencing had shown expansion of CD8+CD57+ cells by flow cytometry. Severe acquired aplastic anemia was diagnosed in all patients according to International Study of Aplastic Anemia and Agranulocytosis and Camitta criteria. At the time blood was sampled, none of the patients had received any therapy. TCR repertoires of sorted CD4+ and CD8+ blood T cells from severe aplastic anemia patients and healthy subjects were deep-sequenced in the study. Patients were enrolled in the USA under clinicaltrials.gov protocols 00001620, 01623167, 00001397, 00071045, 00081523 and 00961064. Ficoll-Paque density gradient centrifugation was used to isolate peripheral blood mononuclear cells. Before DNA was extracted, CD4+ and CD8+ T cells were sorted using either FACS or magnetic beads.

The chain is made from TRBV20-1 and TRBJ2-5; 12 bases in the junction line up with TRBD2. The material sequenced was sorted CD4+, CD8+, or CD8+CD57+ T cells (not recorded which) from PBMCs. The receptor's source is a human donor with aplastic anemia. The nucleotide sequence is TGCAGTGCTAGATCCCAACTAGCGGGGGGTCAGGAGACCCAGTACTTC. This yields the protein CSARSQLAGGQETQYF.